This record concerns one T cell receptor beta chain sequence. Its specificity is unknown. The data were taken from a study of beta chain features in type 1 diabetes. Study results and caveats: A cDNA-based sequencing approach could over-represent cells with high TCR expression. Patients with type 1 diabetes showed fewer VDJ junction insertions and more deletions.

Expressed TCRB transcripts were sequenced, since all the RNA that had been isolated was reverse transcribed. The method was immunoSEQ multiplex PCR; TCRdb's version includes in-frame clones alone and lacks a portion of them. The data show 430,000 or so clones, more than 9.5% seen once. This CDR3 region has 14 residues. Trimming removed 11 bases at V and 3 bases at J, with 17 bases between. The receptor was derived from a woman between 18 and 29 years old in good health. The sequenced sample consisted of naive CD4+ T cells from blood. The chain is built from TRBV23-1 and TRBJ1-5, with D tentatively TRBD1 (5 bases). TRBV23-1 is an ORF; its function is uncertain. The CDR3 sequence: CACGRDLNNQPQHF. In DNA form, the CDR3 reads TGCGCCTGTGGCCGGGACCTAAACAATCAGCCCCAGCATTTT.